The 8 T cell receptor beta chains listed next were all sequenced from one sample in a study of T cells after yellow fever vaccination. One entry per CDR3 protein, called by TCRdb with MiXCR from the 5' RACE reads. The table shows approximately 160,000 distinct CDR3 sequences, with around 9.3% occurring only once. The source material was CD8+ T cells sorted from PBMCs, sampled 45 days after the yellow fever booster vaccination. All receptors come from a man younger than 30 who received the YFV17D yellow fever vaccine.

This clonotype was recorded a few times. This sequence joins TRBV4-3 and TRBJ2-1; D is undetermined. Per germline, CDR1 LGHNA and CDR2 YSLEER. Deletions cut 0 bases from V and 4 bases from J, with 13 bases between. This CDR3 has 16 amino acids. Here the CDR3 reads CASSQDIGQVYNEQFF. CDR3 coding DNA: TGCGCCAGCAGCCAAGATATAGGGCAGGTTTACAATGAGCAGTTCTTC.

This clonotype was seen more than once but under ten times. This rearrangement joins TRBV4-3 to TRBJ2-1; D assignment may be TRBD1 or TRBD2 (5 bases each). In germline, CDR1 is LGHNA, CDR2 YSLEER. The V and J ends lost 0 bases and 1 base respectively, with 7 bases between them. The CDR3 is made up of 15 amino acids. The CDR3 nucleotides are TGCGCCAGCAGCCAAGAGGGGGTGTCCTACAATGAGCAGTTCTTC. Translation gives CASSQEGVSYNEQFF.

There are a few counts of this clonotype. This chain links TRBV12-3 or TRBV12-4 with TRBJ2-3; 10 nucleotides match TRBD2. This CDR3 is built from 20 residues. The junction had 16 bases not matched to a gene; V was cut back by 2 bases and J by 2 bases. CDR3 sequence reads: CASSLSALAGAQTITDTQYF. The CDR3 nucleotides are TGTGCCAGCAGTTTAAGCGCGCTAGCGGGAGCTCAGACTATCACAGATACGCAGTATTTT.

The rearrangement joins TRBV7-2 to TRBJ2-7, with TRBD1 matching 9 bases. The CDR3 is 15 residues long. With 5 bases clipped from V and 4 bases from J, the junction kept 9 bases outside the gene matches. Germline V gives CDR1 SGHTA, CDR2 FQGNSA. This CDR3 is CASSETGTGNYEQYV. CDR3 DNA: TGTGCCAGCAGCGAAACCGGGACAGGGAATTACGAGCAGTACGTC.

This clonotype was seen only a few times. The chain combines TRBV10-1 with TRBJ2-1; D not resolved. V dropped 4 bases and J dropped 5 bases, with 12 bases sitting between them. CDR1 and CDR2 from the germline V gene are WNHNN and SYGVQD (reference sequence). There are 14 residues in the CDR3. In DNA, the CDR3 is TGCGCCAGCAGTGGCTTGCCCAACGACAATGAGCAGTTCTTC. Amino acids: CASSGLPNDNEQFF.

This chain uses TRBV6-1 with TRBJ2-7; TRBD1 matches at 9 bases. The length of the CDR3 is 17 residues. V shed 7 bases and J 1 base; nucleotides not matched to a gene: 14. Germline CDR1 and CDR2: MNHNS and SASEGT. The CDR3 loop is CASIEIAPGTGSYEQYF. The CDR3 region has the DNA TGTGCCAGCATCGAAATCGCTCCCGGGACAGGGTCCTACGAGCAGTACTTC.

The V gene is TRBV27, the J gene TRBJ2-1; the D gene is possibly TRBD2 (5 bases). CDR1 is MNHEY and CDR2 is SMNVEV in the germline V gene (reference sequence). The CDR3 consists of 17 residues. The V and J ends lost 2 bases and 0 bases respectively, with 14 bases between them. CDR3 bases: TGTGCCAGCAGTTTACCCCAGCGGAGCAGCTCCTACAATGAGCAGTTCTTC. Translating gives CASSLPQRSSSYNEQFF.

The table lists this clonotype with many counts. The chain combines TRBV29-1 with TRBJ2-1; 7 nucleotides align to TRBD1. CDR3 length equals 13 residues. Germline V gives CDR1 SQVTM, CDR2 ANQGSEA. Trimming took 2 bases from V and 7 from J; bases not matched to a gene: 5. The CDR3 loop reads CSVEWQGVNEQFF. The CDR3, as DNA: TGCAGCGTTGAATGGCAGGGGGTGAATGAGCAGTTCTTC.